Each of the 16 T cell receptor beta chains below was sequenced from the same sample in a study of T cells in localized non-small cell lung cancer. The method was immunoSEQ multiplex PCR; TCRdb's version includes in-frame clones alone and lacks a portion of them. The repertoire holds 2,500 to 3,000 clones, with around a quarter as singletons. The sequencing used lung tumor tissue, collected before any cancer treatment. These TCRs come from a man aged 40-75 years with stage III lung adenocarcinoma.

Sample share makes this clone medium-sized. This chain uses TRBV11-3 with TRBJ2-7, with D possibly being TRBD2 (5 bases). Germline loops: CDR1 SGHNT, CDR2 YENEEA. V lost 3 bases and J 6 bases, leaving 18 bases between the germline ends. The length of the CDR3 is 15 residues. The CDR3 region has the DNA TGTGCCAGCAGCTTGTCTGCCATTCGGGATAGCGAGCAGTACTTC. Translated: CASSLSAIRDSEQYF.

This clone was found a few times. CDR3 amino acids: CASIKTSGEETQYF. The CDR3 DNA follows: TGTGCCAGCATTAAGACTAGCGGGGAGGAGACCCAGTACTTC. The chain is built from TRBV2 and TRBJ2-5; TRBD2 matches 11 bases. Germline values: CDR1 SNHLY, CDR2 FYNNEI. With 7 bases clipped from V and 5 bases from J, the junction kept 6 bases outside the gene matches. The CDR3 has 14 amino acids.

The V gene is TRBV29-1, the J gene TRBJ1-4; D call uncertain. Germline V gene sequence: CDR1 SQVTM, CDR2 ANQGSEA. Trimming removed 8 bases from V and 8 bases from J, with 18 bases in between. The CDR3 has 13 amino acids. The CDR3 protein is CSTSGQKGEKLFF. The CDR3 bases are TGCAGCACCTCTGGGCAGAAAGGGGAAAAACTGTTTTTT.

This clone was counted only a few times. The rearrangement links TRBV14 to TRBJ1-3; no firm D call. Per the germline V gene, CDR1 is SGHDN and CDR2 is FVKESK. V shed 0 bases and J shed 1 base, with 7 bases lying between them. This CDR3 comprises 15 residues. The CDR3 reads CASSQETRSGNTIYF. CDR3 in DNA: TGTGCCAGCAGCCAAGAGACAAGATCTGGAAACACCATATATTTT.

There are a few counts of this clone. The rearrangement links TRBV9 to TRBJ2-3; D remains ambiguous. Germline V lookup: CDR1 SGDLS, CDR2 YYNGEE. Trimming stripped 0 bases from V and 0 bases from J, with 8 bases between. This CDR3 spans 15 amino acids. CDR3 loop: CASSVAGASTDTQYF. The CDR3, as DNA: TGTGCCAGCAGCGTAGCGGGTGCTAGCACAGATACGCAGTATTTT.

The table lists this clone with many counts. CDR3 sequence (DNA): TGTGCCAGCAGTTACAGGTCCAGGACTAGCGGGAGGAGCTCCTACGAGCAGTACTTC. This gives the protein CASSYRSRTSGRSSYEQYF. V is TRBV6-8 and J is TRBJ2-7, with 14 positions matching TRBD2. The CDR3 sequence is 19 residues long. Trimming removed 2 bases from V and 0 bases from J; junction bases left unmatched: 9. Looked up from germline, CDR1 is MNHGY and CDR2 is SAAAGT.

This clone turned up a few times. The chain couples TRBV15 to TRBJ2-7; 8 bases match TRBD1. CDR3 length equals 14 residues. Looked up from germline, CDR1 is LNHNV and CDR2 is YYDKDF (reference sequence). Germline trimming cut 1 base from V and 3 bases from J; bases unmatched to any gene: 2. Here the CDR3 DNA reads TGTGCCACCAGCAGAGGGGGACAGGTCTACGAGCAGTACTTC. Translating it yields CATSRGGQVYEQYF.

This clone turned up a few times. The rearrangement links TRBV1 to TRBJ2-5; the table's D call, TRBD2, has no DNA check behind it. TRBV1 is a recognized pseudogene. This CDR3 contains 16 residues. The CDR3 here is CASSPHGGGDQETQYF. The CDR3 DNA reads TGCGCCAGCAGCCCCCATGGAGGGGGGGATCAAGAGACCCAGTACTTC.

Only a few counts were recorded for this clone. CDR3 sequence reads: CASSPGTAVRGYTF. The CDR3 DNA is TGCGCCAGCAGCCCCGGGACAGCGGTGAGGGGCTACACCTTC. This chain connects TRBV5-1 to TRBJ1-2; 7 bases agree with TRBD1. Germline CDR1 reads SGHRS; CDR2 reads YFSETQ. This CDR3 contains 14 residues. V gave up 4 bases and J gave up 8 bases; unmatched junction bases: 11.

This chain joins TRBV28 and TRBJ2-3; the match to TRBD1 covers 8 bases. V shed 5 bases, J shed 1 base, and the junction held 8 bases outside the gene matches. Per the germline V gene, CDR1 is MDHEN and CDR2 is SYDVKM. CDR3 length: 16 amino acids. The CDR3 DNA is TGTGCCAGCAGTCACCGACAGGGGATAGGCACAGATACGCAGTATTTT. Amino acids: CASSHRQGIGTDTQYF.

The V call is TRBV9, the J call TRBJ2-2; no reliable D call. The V gene's germline CDR1 is SGDLS and CDR2 YYNGEE. The CDR3 sequence is 16 residues long. Trimming stripped 3 bases from V and 0 bases from J, with 12 bases between. CDR3 amino acids: CASSALQESNTGELFF. The CDR3, as DNA: TGTGCCAGCAGCGCCCTACAAGAATCGAACACCGGGGAGCTGTTTTTT.

The chain employs TRBV29-1 and TRBJ1-1; D may be TRBD1 (6 bases). V was shortened by 7 bases and J by 1 base, with 16 bases between the two germline ends. CDR1 is SQVTM, CDR2 ANQGSEA, per germline. This CDR3 has 14 amino acids. CDR3 in DNA: TGCAGCGCTAAGGACAGCGCGAAGAACACTGAAGCTTTCTTT. Its translation is CSAKDSAKNTEAFF.

This chain uses TRBV5-1 with TRBJ1-4; no reliable D call. The CDR3 covers 14 residues. The germline V gene has CDR1 SGHRS and CDR2 YFSETQ. The V gene lost 0 bases and the J gene lost 7 bases, with 10 bases spanning the gap. CDR3 DNA sequence: TGCGCCAGCAGCTTGGAAGGACTCACTGAAAAACTGTTTTTT. Its translation is CASSLEGLTEKLFF.

Relative to its sample, this clone is medium-sized (0.01 to 0.1%). The chain recombines TRBV6-8 with TRBJ2-1, with 7 nucleotides matching TRBD1. V was clipped by 8 bases and J by 6 bases; unmatched bases: 13. CDR1 and CDR2 from the germline V gene are MNHGY and SAAAGT. This CDR3 is built from 15 residues. CDR3 bases: TGTGCCAGCCGGCTGACAGGGAACGCGGCCAATGAGCAGTTCTTC. It is translated as CASRLTGNAANEQFF.

The chain has TRBV6-8 and TRBJ1-5, with 7 bases aligning to TRBD1. V gave up 6 bases and J gave up 4 bases; unmatched junction bases: 6. From germline, CDR1 is MNHGY and CDR2 SAAAGT. This CDR3 region has 14 residues. The CDR3 DNA reads TGTGCCAGCAGCAGGGACAGTCTAAATCAGCCCCAGCATTTT. Encoded protein: CASSRDSLNQPQHF.

The chain combines TRBV28 with TRBJ1-1, with unresolved D. Trimming cost V 1 base and J 10 bases, with 19 bases left between them. The CDR3 consists of 15 residues. CDR1 is MDHEN, CDR2 SYDVKM, per germline. The CDR3 region is CASSLSGAGREGAFF. In nucleotides, the CDR3 is TGTGCCAGCAGTTTATCGGGAGCAGGTAGGGAAGGAGCTTTCTTT. Complete variable domain (other parts from reference TRBV28 and TRBJ1-1): DVKVTQSSRYLVKRTGEKVFLECVQDMDHENMFWYRQDPGLGLRLIYFSYDVKMKEKGDIPEGYSVSREKKERFSLILESASTNQTSMYLCASSLSGAGREGAFFGQGTRLTVV.